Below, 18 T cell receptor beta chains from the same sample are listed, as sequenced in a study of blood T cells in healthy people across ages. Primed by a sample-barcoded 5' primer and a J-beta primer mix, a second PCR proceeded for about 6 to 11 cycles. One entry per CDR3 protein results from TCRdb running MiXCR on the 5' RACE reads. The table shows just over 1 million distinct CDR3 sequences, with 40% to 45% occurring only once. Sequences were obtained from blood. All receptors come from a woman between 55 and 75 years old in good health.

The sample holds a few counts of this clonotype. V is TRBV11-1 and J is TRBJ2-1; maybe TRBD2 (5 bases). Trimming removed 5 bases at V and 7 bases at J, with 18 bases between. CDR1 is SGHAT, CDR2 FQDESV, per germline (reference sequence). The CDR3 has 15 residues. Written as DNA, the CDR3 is TGTGCCAGCAGCGCTTTCTTTGCCCCGGGGAATGAGCAGTTCTTC. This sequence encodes CASSAFFAPGNEQFF. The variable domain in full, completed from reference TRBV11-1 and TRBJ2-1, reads EAEVAQSPRYKITEKSQAVAFWCDPISGHATLYWYRQILGQGPELLVQFQDESVVDDSQLPKDRFSAERLKGVDSTLKIQPAELGDSAMYLCASSAFFAPGNEQFFGPGTRLTVL.

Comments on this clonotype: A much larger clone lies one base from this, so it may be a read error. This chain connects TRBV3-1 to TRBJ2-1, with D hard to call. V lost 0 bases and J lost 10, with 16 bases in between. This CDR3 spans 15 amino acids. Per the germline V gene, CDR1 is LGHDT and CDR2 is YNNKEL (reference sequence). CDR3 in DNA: TGTGCCAGCAGCCAAGATTCGAGGACGGCGGACGAGCAGTTCTTC. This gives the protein CASSQDSRTADEQFF.

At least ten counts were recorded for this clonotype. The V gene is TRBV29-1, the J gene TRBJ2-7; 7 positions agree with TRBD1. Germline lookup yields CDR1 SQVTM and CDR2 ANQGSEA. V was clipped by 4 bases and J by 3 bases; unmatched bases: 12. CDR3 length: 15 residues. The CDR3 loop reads CSVGTGTVDLYEQYF. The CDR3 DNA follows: TGCAGCGTTGGGACCGGGACAGTAGACCTCTACGAGCAGTACTTC.

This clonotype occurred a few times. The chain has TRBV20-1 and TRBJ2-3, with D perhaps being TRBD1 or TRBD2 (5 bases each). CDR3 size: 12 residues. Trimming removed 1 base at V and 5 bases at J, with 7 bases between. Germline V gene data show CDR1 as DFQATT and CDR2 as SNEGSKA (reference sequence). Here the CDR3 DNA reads TGCAGTGCTAGAGGAGGGGAAGATACGCAGTATTTT. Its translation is CSARGGEDTQYF.

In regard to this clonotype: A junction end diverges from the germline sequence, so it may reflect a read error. CDR3 coding DNA: TGCAGTGCTAGACAGGCGAACGCTGAAGCTTTCTTT. Protein product: CSARQANAEAFF. The chain couples TRBV20-1 to TRBJ1-1, with unresolved D. The germline V gene has CDR1 DFQATT and CDR2 SNEGSKA (reference sequence). The CDR3 sequence is 12 residues long.

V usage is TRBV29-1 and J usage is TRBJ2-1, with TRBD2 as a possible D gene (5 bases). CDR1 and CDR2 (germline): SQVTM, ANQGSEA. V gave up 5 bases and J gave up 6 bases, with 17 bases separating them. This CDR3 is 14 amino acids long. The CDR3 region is CSVLPLLLGNEQFF. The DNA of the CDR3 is TGCAGCGTTCTTCCTCTTTTACTAGGCAATGAGCAGTTCTTC.

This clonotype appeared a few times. The CDR3, as DNA: TGCAGTGCTAGAGATCGGCTAGCGGGTGGCTCCTACGAGCAGTACTTC. Translating gives CSARDRLAGGSYEQYF. The chain recombines TRBV20-1 with TRBJ2-7; 8 nucleotides match TRBD2. Trimming removed 0 bases from V and 0 bases from J; junction bases left unmatched: 7. This CDR3 contains 16 residues. Germline V gene data show CDR1 as DFQATT and CDR2 as SNEGSKA (reference sequence).

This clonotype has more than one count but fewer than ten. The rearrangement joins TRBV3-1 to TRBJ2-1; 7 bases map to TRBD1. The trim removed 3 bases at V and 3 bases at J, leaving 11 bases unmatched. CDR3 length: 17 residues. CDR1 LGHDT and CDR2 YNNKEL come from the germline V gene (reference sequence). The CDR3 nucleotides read TGTGCCAGCAGCCAGGACGCCGGGACAGAACTCTACAATGAGCAGTTCTTC. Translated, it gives CASSQDAGTELYNEQFF.

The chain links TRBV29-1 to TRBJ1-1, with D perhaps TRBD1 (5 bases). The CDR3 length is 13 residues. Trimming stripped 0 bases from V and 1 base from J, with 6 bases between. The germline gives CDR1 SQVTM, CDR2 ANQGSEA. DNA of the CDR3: TGCAGCGTTGAAGACAGGGAGAACACTGAAGCTTTCTTT. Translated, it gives CSVEDRENTEAFF.

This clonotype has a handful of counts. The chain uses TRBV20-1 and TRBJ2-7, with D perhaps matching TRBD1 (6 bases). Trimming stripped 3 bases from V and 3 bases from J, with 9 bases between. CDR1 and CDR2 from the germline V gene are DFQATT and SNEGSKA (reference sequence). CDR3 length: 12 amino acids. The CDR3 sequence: CSARETGYEQYF. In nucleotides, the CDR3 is TGCAGTGCTAGGGAGACAGGCTACGAGCAGTACTTC.

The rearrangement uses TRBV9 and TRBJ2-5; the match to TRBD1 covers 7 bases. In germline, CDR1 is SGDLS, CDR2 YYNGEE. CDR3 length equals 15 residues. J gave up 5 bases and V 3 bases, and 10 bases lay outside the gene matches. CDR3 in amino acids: CASSETGRYGETQYF. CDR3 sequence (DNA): TGTGCCAGCAGCGAGACAGGGCGTTACGGGGAGACCCAGTACTTC.

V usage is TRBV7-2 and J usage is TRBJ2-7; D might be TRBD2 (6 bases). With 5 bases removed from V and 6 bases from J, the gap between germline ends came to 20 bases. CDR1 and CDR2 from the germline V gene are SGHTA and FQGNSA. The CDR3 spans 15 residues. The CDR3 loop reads CASSRRGTDALEQYF. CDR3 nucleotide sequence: TGTGCCAGCAGCCGCCGGGGGACTGACGCCCTCGAGCAGTACTTC.

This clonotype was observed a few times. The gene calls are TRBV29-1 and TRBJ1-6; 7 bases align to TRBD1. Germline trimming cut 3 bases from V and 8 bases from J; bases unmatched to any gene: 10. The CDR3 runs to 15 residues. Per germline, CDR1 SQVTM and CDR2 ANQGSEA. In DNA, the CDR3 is TGCAGCGTTGAGGAGCAGGGGGTAAACCATTCACCCCTCCACTTT. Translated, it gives CSVEEQGVNHSPLHF.

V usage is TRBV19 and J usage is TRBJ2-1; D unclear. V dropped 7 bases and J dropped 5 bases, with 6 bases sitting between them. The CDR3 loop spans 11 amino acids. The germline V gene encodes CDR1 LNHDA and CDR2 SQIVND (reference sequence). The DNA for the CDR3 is TGTGCCAGTAACCTAGACAATGAGCAGTTCTTC. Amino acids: CASNLDNEQFF. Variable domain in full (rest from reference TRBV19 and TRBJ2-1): DGGITQSPKYLFRKEGQNVTLSCEQNLNHDAMYWYRQDPGQGLRLIYYSQIVNDFQKGDIAEGYSVSREKKESFPLTVTSAQKNPTAFYLCASNLDNEQFFGPGTRLTVL.

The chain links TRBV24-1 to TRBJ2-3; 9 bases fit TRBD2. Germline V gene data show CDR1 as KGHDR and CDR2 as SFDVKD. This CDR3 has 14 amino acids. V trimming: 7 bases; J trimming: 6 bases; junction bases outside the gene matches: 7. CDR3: CATRTSGPVDTQYF. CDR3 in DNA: TGTGCCACCAGGACTAGCGGACCGGTGGATACGCAGTATTTT.

The CDR3 sequence: CATSSTGDEETQYF. Here the CDR3 DNA reads TGTGCCACCAGCTCGACAGGGGACGAAGAGACCCAGTACTTC. This rearrangement joins TRBV24-1 to TRBJ2-5; 8 bases are a match to TRBD1. Germline V gene lookup returns CDR1 KGHDR and CDR2 SFDVKD. J gave up 3 bases and V 7 bases, and 6 bases lay outside the gene matches. The length of the CDR3 is 14 residues.

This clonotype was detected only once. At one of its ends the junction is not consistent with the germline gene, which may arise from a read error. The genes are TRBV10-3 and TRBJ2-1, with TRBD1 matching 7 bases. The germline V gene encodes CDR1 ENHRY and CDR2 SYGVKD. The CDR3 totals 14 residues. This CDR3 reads CAIGDTGVNNEQFF. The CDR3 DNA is TGTGCCATCGGTGACACAGGGGTAAACAATGAGCAGTTCTTC.

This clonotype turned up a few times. In DNA, the CDR3 is TGTGCCAGCAGCTTAGGGGGACAGGGGAACTATGGCTACACCTTC. Its protein is CASSLGGQGNYGYTF. The chain has TRBV7-9 and TRBJ1-2, with 10 nucleotides matching TRBD1. Germline loops: CDR1 SEHNR, CDR2 FQNEAQ (reference sequence). The V gene end was trimmed by 1 base and the J gene end by 2 bases; junction bases not matched to a gene: 1. CDR3 length: 15 residues. Complete variable domain (other parts from reference TRBV7-9 and TRBJ1-2): DTGVSQNPRHKITKRGQNVTFRCDPISEHNRLYWYRQTLGQGPEFLTYFQNEAQLEKSRLLSDRFSAERPKGSFSTLEIQRTEQGDSAMYLCASSLGGQGNYGYTFGSGTRLTVV.